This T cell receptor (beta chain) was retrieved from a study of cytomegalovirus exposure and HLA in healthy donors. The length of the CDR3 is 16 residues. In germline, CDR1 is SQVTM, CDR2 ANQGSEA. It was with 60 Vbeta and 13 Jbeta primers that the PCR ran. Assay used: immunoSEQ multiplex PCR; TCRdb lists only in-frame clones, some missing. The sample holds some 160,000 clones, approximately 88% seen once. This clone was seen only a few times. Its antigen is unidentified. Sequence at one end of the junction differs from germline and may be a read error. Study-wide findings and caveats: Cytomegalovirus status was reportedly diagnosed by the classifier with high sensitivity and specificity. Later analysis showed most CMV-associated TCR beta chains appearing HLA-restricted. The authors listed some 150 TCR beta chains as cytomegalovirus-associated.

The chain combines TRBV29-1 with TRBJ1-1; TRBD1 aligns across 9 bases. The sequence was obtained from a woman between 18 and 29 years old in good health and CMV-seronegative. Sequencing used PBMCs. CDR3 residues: CSVEGTGKGVLTEAFF. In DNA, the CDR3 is TGCAGCGTAGAAGGGACAGGGAAAGGGGTACTGACTGAAGCTTTCTTT.